Presented here are 4 T cell receptor beta chains from one specimen sequenced in a study of blood T cell repertoires in COVID-19. Clones were sequenced by immunoSEQ multiplex PCR, and TCRdb holds only the in-frame ones, with some missing. The sample lists about 350,000 clones; roughly nine tenths were seen once. Sequencing input: peripheral blood. These receptors were collected from a woman between 55 and 75 years old with COVID-19, enrolled during active disease.

The chain carries TRBV20-1 and TRBJ2-3; D remains unclear. The germline V gene has CDR1 DFQATT and CDR2 SNEGSKA (reference sequence). The CDR3 length is 11 residues. As DNA, the CDR3 is TGCAGCCTTTCCTCCCCAGATACGCAGTATTTT. Its translation: CSLSSPDTQYF.

The chain combines TRBV6-1 with TRBJ1-4; 7 positions match TRBD1. Losses at the gene ends were 9 bases for V and 12 bases for J; bases not matched to a gene: 13. The CDR3 covers 13 residues. The germline gives CDR1 MNHNS, CDR2 SASEGT. CDR3: CASLRDSGSELFF. CDR3 in DNA: TGTGCCAGTCTCCGGGACAGCGGGTCGGAACTGTTTTTT.

The J gene is TRBJ2-7, the V gene TRBV18; the match to TRBD2 covers 7 bases. The CDR3 runs 16 residues. V gave up 0 bases and J gave up 0 bases; unmatched junction bases: 5. The germline CDR1 and CDR2 sequences are KGHSH and LQKENI. The CDR3 DNA is TGTGCCAGCTCACCACCGGGGGAGGGTCCCTCCTACGAGCAGTACTTC. The encoded protein is CASSPPGEGPSYEQYF.

The chain is built from TRBV23-1 and TRBJ2-3; 7 nucleotides match TRBD1. TRBV23-1 is sorted into the ORF group, with uncertain function. This CDR3 has 19 amino acids. V shed 0 bases and J 2 bases; nucleotides not matched to a gene: 14. For the CDR3, the DNA is TGCGCCAGCAGTCAATCGCCCCCTTCTCCGGGACAGTACACAGATACGCAGTATTTT. It is translated as CASSQSPPSPGQYTDTQYF.